This T cell receptor beta chain derives from a study of CD8 T cells in ankylosing spondylitis. Study-level findings and limits: Ankylosing spondylitis blood appeared to carry a characteristic TCR beta motif of under ten highly homologous variants.

CDR1 is LGHNA, CDR2 YNFKEQ, per germline. Trimming took off 4 bases at V and 3 bases at J, with 21 bases between the two ends. The CDR3 sequence is 18 residues long. TCRdb re-called the 5' RACE reads through MiXCR, storing one row per CDR3 protein. The sample holds about 800,000 distinct CDR3 sequences, 10% to 15% seen once. Notes on this clonotype: What it binds is unknown.

Sequences were obtained from blood, either unsorted or a sorted T cell fraction (not recorded which). The source is a male donor with ankylosing spondylitis. The chain links TRBV4-2 to TRBJ2-2, with D perhaps TRBD2 (7 bases). The CDR3: CASSPGGRGGIDTGELFF. The CDR3 region has the DNA TGTGCCAGCAGCCCCGGAGGCAGGGGAGGGATTGACACCGGGGAGCTGTTTTTT.